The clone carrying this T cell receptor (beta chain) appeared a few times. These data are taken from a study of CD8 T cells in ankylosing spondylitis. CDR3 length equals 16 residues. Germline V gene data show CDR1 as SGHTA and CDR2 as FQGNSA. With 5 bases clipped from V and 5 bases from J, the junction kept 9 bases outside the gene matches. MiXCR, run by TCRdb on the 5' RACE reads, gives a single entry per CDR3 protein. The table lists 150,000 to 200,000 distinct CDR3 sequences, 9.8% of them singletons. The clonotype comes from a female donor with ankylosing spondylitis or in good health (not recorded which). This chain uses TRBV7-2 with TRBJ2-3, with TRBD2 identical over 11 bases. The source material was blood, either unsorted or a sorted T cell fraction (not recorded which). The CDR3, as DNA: TGTGCCAGCAGCCTATCACTAGCGGGAGAGGGAGATACGCAGTATTTT. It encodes CASSLSLAGEGDTQYF.